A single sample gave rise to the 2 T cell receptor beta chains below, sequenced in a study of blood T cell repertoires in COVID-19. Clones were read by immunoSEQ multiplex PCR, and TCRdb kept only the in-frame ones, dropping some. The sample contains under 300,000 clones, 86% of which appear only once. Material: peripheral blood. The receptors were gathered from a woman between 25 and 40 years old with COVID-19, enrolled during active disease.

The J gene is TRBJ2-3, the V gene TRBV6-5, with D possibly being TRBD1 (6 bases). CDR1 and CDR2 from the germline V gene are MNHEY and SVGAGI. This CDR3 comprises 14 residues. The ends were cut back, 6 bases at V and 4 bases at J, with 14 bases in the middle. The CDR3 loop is CASRTDRTSDTQYF. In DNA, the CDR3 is TGTGCCAGCAGGACCGACAGGACCTCAGATACGCAGTATTTT.

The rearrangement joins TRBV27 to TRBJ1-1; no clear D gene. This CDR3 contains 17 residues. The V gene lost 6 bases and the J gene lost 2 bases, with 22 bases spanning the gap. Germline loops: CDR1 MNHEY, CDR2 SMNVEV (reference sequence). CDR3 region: CASRRSGLSGSNTEAFF. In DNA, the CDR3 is TGTGCCAGCAGACGAAGCGGGTTAAGCGGAAGCAACACTGAAGCTTTCTTT.